A selection of T cell receptor beta chains follows, all from one sample in a study of low-dose radiotherapy and immunotherapy resistance in tumors. TCRdb re-derived calls from the reads in MiXCR, one entry per CDR3 protein. The table includes more than 70,000 distinct CDR3 sequences, 20% to 25% detected once. Sequenced here: PBMCs, sampled after low-dose radiotherapy plus immunotherapy. These receptor sequences come from a female donor with ovarian cancer. The CDR3 runs from the conserved cysteine through the conserved F or W. The D gene is left open where the match is weak. Only part of the rows carry a size: once, few, many, or a class if the clone is expanded.

V	J	size	D	CDR3	DNA
TRBV20-1	TRBJ2-7	many	-	CSASDGAREQYF	TGCAGTGCTAGCGACGGCGCGAGGGAGCAGTACTTC
TRBV18	TRBJ2-7	many	-	CASSPPSTTDQYF	TGTGCCAGCTCACCACCGTCGACCACTGACCAGTACTTC
TRBV13	TRBJ2-7	-	-	CASSLKTDPYEQYF	TGTGCCAGCAGCTTAAAGACAGATCCCTACGAGCAGTACTTC
TRBV6-2/TRBV6-3	TRBJ1-2	many	-	CATSDGPYGYTF	TGTGCCACTTCGGATGGACCCTATGGCTACACCTTC
TRBV6-2/TRBV6-3	TRBJ2-1	many	TRBD2	CASSYSASGRYYNEQFF	TGTGCCAGCAGTTACTCCGCTAGCGGGAGATACTACAATGAGCAGTTCTTC
TRBV5-8	TRBJ1-5	many	-	CASTSMGGQGNQPQHF	TGTGCCAGCACTTCGATGGGAGGGCAGGGGAATCAGCCCCAGCATTTT
TRBV7-9	TRBJ1-1	-	TRBD1	CASSFAGRGRENTEAFF	TGTGCCAGCAGCTTCGCAGGGAGGGGGCGTGAGAACACTGAAGCTTTCTTT
TRBV5-6	TRBJ1-1	many	TRBD1	CASSGGDRVGTEAFF	TGTGCCAGCAGCGGAGGAGACAGGGTTGGCACTGAAGCTTTCTTT
TRBV7-2	TRBJ2-6	many	TRBD1	CASSPGQGRSGANVLTF	TGTGCCAGCAGCCCGGGACAGGGGCGCTCTGGGGCCAACGTCCTGACTTTC
TRBV2	TRBJ1-3	-	-	CASSDSGARGNTIYF	TGTGCCAGCAGTGACTCGGGGGCGCGGGGAAACACCATATATTTT
TRBV6-2/TRBV6-3	TRBJ2-1	many	-	CASSYSITVYHSYNEQFF	TGTGCCAGCAGTTACTCGATCACAGTCTACCACTCCTACAATGAGCAGTTCTTC
TRBV30	TRBJ2-3	-	-	CAWSRQSTDTQYF	TGTGCCTGGAGTAGGCAGAGCACAGATACGCAGTATTTT
TRBV30	TRBJ1-5	many	-	CAWSRGVGQPQHF	TGTGCCTGGAGTCGCGGTGTGGGGCAGCCCCAGCATTTT
TRBV7-2	TRBJ2-5	many	-	CASSGRGPGSETQYF	TGTGCCAGCAGCGGGCGGGGCCCGGGGAGTGAGACCCAGTACTTC
TRBV4-2	TRBJ2-7	many	-	CASSQRPGYEQYF	TGTGCCAGCAGCCAGAGACCAGGGTACGAGCAGTACTTC
TRBV9	TRBJ2-5	many	TRBD2	CASSPSLAGEVGTQYF	TGTGCCAGCAGCCCATCACTAGCGGGAGAGGTGGGGACCCAGTACTTC
TRBV6-6	TRBJ1-5	many	-	CASSQGQPQHF	TGTGCCAGCAGTCAAGGACAGCCCCAGCATTTT
TRBV7-9	TRBJ1-1	many	-	CASSFRSEAFF	TGTGCCAGCAGCTTTCGGTCTGAAGCTTTCTTT
TRBV7-9	TRBJ2-6	many	-	CAIQDGYRANVLTF	TGTGCCATTCAGGATGGGTATCGGGCCAACGTCCTGACTTTC
TRBV6-1	TRBJ1-3	-	-	CASSTGTSSGNTIYF	TGTGCCAGCAGTACAGGGACGAGCTCTGGAAACACCATATATTTT
TRBV20-1	TRBJ2-5	many	TRBD1	CSAYQPAPGTGQETQYF	TGCAGTGCCTACCAACCTGCTCCCGGGACAGGTCAAGAGACCCAGTACTTC
TRBV12-3/TRBV12-4	TRBJ2-7	many	TRBD2	CASSIAGLAGPAPYEQYF	TGTGCCAGCAGTATAGCAGGACTAGCGGGACCCGCTCCCTACGAGCAGTACTTC
TRBV12-3/TRBV12-4	TRBJ1-1	many	-	CASSLQGEAFF	TGTGCCAGCAGTTTACAGGGTGAAGCTTTCTTT
TRBV4-1	TRBJ2-1	many	TRBD2	CASSRTSGDYNEQFF	TGCGCCAGCAGCCGGACTAGCGGGGATTACAATGAGCAGTTCTTC
TRBV12-3/TRBV12-4	TRBJ2-7	many	TRBD2	CASSLAGGPNEQYF	TGTGCCAGCAGTTTAGCGGGAGGGCCGAACGAGCAGTACTTC
TRBV19	TRBJ2-5	many	TRBD2	CASSGLAGETQYF	TGTGCCAGTAGTGGTCTAGCGGGAGAGACCCAGTACTTC
TRBV4-3	TRBJ2-1	many	TRBD1	CASSLDRGTYNEQFF	TGCGCCAGCAGCCTAGACAGGGGAACCTACAATGAGCAGTTCTTC
TRBV7-2	TRBJ1-2	many	-	CASNSVGDYGYTF	TGTGCCAGCAACTCGGTCGGAGACTATGGCTACACCTTC
TRBV5-1	TRBJ2-4	-	-	CASSSGDADIQYF	TGCGCCAGCAGCTCGGGGGATGCGGACATTCAGTACTTC
TRBV24-1	TRBJ2-1	many	-	CATSDVGGVYNEQFF	TGTGCCACCAGTGATGTGGGGGGAGTCTACAATGAGCAGTTCTTC
TRBV28	TRBJ2-1	many	TRBD2	CASSYKTGLAGGGDEQFF	TGTGCCAGCAGTTACAAAACGGGACTAGCGGGAGGTGGCGATGAGCAGTTCTTC
TRBV30	TRBJ2-7	-	-	CAWSLGFTYEQYF	TGTGCCTGGAGTTTGGGGTTTACCTACGAGCAGTACTTC
TRBV4-2	TRBJ1-5	many	TRBD1	CASSQETGASNQPQHF	TGTGCCAGCAGCCAAGAGACAGGGGCGAGCAATCAGCCCCAGCATTTT
TRBV6-2/TRBV6-3	TRBJ1-6	many	-	CASSYLPSGSPLHF	TGTGCCAGCAGTTACTTGCCCTCGGGCTCACCCCTCCACTTT
TRBV23-1	TRBJ1-6	many	-	CASSQPGPYNSPLHF	TGCGCCAGCAGTCAACCGGGTCCCTATAATTCACCCCTCCACTTT
TRBV5-1	TRBJ2-3	many	TRBD1	CASSLGGTGSSTDTQYF	TGCGCCAGCAGCTTGGGGGGGACAGGTTCAAGCACAGATACGCAGTATTTT
TRBV4-1	TRBJ2-3	many	-	CASSLGHISTDTQYF	TGCGCCAGCAGCCTGGGACATATCAGCACAGATACGCAGTATTTT
TRBV28	TRBJ2-3	many	-	CASWDSDRGTQYF	TGTGCCAGTTGGGACTCTGACAGAGGTACGCAGTATTTT
TRBV5-1	TRBJ2-1	once	TRBD2	CASSAQRGANNEQFF	TGCGCCAGCAGCGCACAGCGGGGGGCGAACAATGAGCAGTTCTTC
TRBV7-6	TRBJ1-1	many	TRBD1	CASSLDRGQNTEAFF	TGTGCCAGCAGCTTAGACAGGGGGCAGAACACTGAAGCTTTCTTT
TRBV6-6	TRBJ1-5	many	-	CASSLTGSPHQPQHF	TGTGCCAGCAGTCTTACAGGGTCCCCCCATCAGCCCCAGCATTTT
TRBV4-2	TRBJ2-1	many	-	CASSPDLGANEQFF	TGTGCCAGCAGCCCAGACCTAGGGGCGAATGAGCAGTTCTTC
TRBV4-3	TRBJ1-2	many	-	CASSQGLGTLDGYTF	TGCGCCAGCAGCCAAGGGCTAGGAACTCTTGATGGCTACACCTTC
TRBV19	TRBJ1-1	many	-	CASSLKGRTEAFF	TGTGCCAGTAGTCTAAAGGGACGCACTGAAGCTTTCTTT
TRBV7-9	TRBJ2-3	-	TRBD1	CASSLAYGTGEEDTQYF	TGTGCCAGCAGCTTAGCCTACGGGACAGGGGAGGAAGATACGCAGTATTTT
TRBV10-3	TRBJ2-3	many	TRBD2	CATCAAGGDTDTQYF	TGTGCCACCTGTGCAGCGGGAGGCGACACAGATACGCAGTATTTT